This T cell receptor (beta chain) was found in a study of cytomegalovirus exposure and HLA in healthy donors. The CDR3 loop spans 15 amino acids. After removal of 0 bases from V and 8 bases from J, the junction contained 6 bases not matched to a gene. The germline V gene has CDR1 LNHNV and CDR2 YYDKDF (reference sequence). General study points: Some TCR beta chains (roughly 150 of them) were listed as cytomegalovirus-associated. In vitro assays verified that three CMV-associated chains recognized CMV antigens specifically. The tendency of first-cohort TCR clusters to co-occur in the 120 or so validation repertoires was identified by a subsequent analysis. Reports indicated that the classifier achieved high specificity and sensitivity in diagnosing cytomegalovirus status.

This clone was seen a single time. Antigen specificity is unknown. Using immunoSEQ multiplex PCR, the repertoire was profiled, and TCRdb retains in-frame clones only, with some absent. In the table there are roughly 59,000 clones, 95% of which are singletons. Source material: PBMCs. The clonotype was recovered from a woman between 18 and 30 years old in good health and CMV-seropositive. The V call is TRBV15, the J call TRBJ1-4, with TRBD1 matching 7 bases. As DNA, the CDR3 is TGTGCCACCAGCAGAGACAGGGGGGAAGGCGAAAAACTGTTTTTT. Its translation is CATSRDRGEGEKLFF.